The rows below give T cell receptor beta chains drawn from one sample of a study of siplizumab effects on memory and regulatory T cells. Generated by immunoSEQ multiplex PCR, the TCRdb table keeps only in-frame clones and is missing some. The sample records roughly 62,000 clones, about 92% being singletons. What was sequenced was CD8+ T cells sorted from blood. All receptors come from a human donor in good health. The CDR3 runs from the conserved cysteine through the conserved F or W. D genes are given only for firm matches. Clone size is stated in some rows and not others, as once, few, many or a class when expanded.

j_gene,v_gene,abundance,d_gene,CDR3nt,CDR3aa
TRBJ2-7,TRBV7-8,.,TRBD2,TGTGCCAGCAGCCGGGGACTAGCAGCCTACGAGCAGTACTTC,CASSRGLAAYEQYF
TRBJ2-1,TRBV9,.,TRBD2,TGTGCCAGCAGCGTAGCGGGAGGGTTGGATGAGCAGTTCTTC,CASSVAGGLDEQFF
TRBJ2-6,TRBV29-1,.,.,TGCAGCGTTGAAGGCAGCTCTGGGGCCAACGTCCTGACTTTC,CSVEGSSGANVLTF
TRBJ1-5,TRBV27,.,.,TGTGCCAGCAGTTTATCCCCCCCCGGGTACCATAGCAATCAGCCCCAGCATTTT,CASSLSPPGYHSNQPQHF
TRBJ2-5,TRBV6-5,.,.,TGTGCCAGCAGTTACTCCGCAGGCGGGACCCAGTACTTC,CASSYSAGGTQYF
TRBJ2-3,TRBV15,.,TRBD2,TGTGCCACCAGCACCGACAATGGACTAGCAGAGATTACAGATACGCAGTATTTT,CATSTDNGLAEITDTQYF
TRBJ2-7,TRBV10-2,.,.,TGCGCCACCCAGTCTTCCTACGAGCAGTACTTC,CATQSSYEQYF
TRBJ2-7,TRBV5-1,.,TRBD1,TGCGCCAGCAGCTCCGGGACAGGGCTCTTTCAGTACTTC,CASSSGTGLFQYF
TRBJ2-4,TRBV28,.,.,.,CASSFLESGNIQYF
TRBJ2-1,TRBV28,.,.,TGTGCCAGCAGTTACCTGAGACAGCACCATCATGAGCAGTTCTTC,CASSYLRQHHHEQFF
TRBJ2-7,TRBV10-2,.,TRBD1,TGCGCCAGCAGTGACGCTGGGACAGGGGGCCTCTACGAGCAGTACTTC,CASSDAGTGGLYEQYF
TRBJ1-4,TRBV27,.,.,TGTGCCAGCAGTCCCACTCCTACAGGGTCGGATGAAAAACTGTTTTTT,CASSPTPTGSDEKLFF
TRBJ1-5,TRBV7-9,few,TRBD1,TGTGCCAGCAGCAACACAGGGGGAAGAGTCGGCAATCAGCCCCAGCATTTT,CASSNTGGRVGNQPQHF
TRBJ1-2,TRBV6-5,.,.,TGTGCCAGCAGTTACCGAGTGGGGGACTATGGCTACACCTTC,CASSYRVGDYGYTF
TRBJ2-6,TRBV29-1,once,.,TGCAGCGTTGCTGAGTGGGCCTCCTCTGAGGGGGCCAACGTCCTGACTTTC,CSVAEWASSEGANVLTF
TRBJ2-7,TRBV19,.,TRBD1,TGTGCCAGCCACCCCGGACAGGGCTACGAGCAGTACTTC,CASHPGQGYEQYF
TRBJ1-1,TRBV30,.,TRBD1,TGTGCCACGAACCGGGACAGTATATCCATGAACACTGAAGCTTTCTTT,CATNRDSISMNTEAFF
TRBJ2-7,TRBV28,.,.,TGTGCCAGCAGGGGCTTATCCTCCTACGAGCAGTACTTC,CASRGLSSYEQYF
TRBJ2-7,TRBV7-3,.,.,TGTGCCAGCAGCTCGTCAGGGATCTACGAGCAGTACTTC,CASSSSGIYEQYF
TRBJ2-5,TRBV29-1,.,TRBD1,TGCAGCGTTGAAATGGGACAGCGAGAGACCCAGTACTTC,CSVEMGQRETQYF
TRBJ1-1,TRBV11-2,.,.,TGTGCCAGCAGCTTAGAGACCCCGGAAGCTTTCTTT,CASSLETPEAFF
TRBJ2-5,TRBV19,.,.,TGTGCCAGTAGTACAATAGCGGCCAGCAGTCAAGAGACCCAGTACTTC,CASSTIAASSQETQYF
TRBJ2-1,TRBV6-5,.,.,TGTGCCAGCAGTTACTCGGGACCTAGCTCCTACAATGAGCAGTTCTTC,CASSYSGPSSYNEQFF
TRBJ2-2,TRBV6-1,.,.,TGTGCCAGCAGTGAGTTCCGGGTTGGGGGGGAGCTGTTTTTT,CASSEFRVGGELFF
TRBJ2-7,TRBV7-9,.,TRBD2,TGTGCCAGCAGCTCACCGCGAGCGGGAGCCCCTTTTTCCTACGAGCAGTACTTC,CASSSPRAGAPFSYEQYF
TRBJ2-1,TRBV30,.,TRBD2,TGTGCCTGGAGCGGCTATCGGGCGGGAGAGTCAACCTACAATGAGCAGTTCTTC,CAWSGYRAGESTYNEQFF
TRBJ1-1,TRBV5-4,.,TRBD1,TGTGCCAGCAGCTTCCCGGGACAGCTGAACACTGAAGCTTTCTTT,CASSFPGQLNTEAFF